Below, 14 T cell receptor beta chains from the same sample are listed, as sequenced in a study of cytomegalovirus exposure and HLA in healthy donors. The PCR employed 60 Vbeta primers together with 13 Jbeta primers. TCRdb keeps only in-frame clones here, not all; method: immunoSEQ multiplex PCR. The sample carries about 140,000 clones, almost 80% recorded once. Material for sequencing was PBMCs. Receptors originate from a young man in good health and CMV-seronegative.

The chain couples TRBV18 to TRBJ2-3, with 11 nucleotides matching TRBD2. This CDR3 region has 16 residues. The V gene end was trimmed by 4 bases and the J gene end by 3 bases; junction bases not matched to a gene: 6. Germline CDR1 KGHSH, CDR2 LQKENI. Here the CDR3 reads CASSRSLAGGTDTQYF. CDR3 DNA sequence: TGTGCCAGCTCACGCTCTCTAGCGGGGGGAACAGATACGCAGTATTTT. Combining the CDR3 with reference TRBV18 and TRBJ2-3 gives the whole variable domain NAGVMQNPRHLVRRRGQEARLRCSPMKGHSHVYWYRQLPEEGLKFMVYLQKENIIDESGMPKERFSAEFPKEGPSILRIQQVVRGDSAAYFCASSRSLAGGTDTQYFGPGTRLTVL.

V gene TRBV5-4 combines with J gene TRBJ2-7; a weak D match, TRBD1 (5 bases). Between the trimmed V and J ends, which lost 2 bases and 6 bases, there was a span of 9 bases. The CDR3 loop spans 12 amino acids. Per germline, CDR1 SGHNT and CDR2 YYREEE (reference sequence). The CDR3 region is CASSFAGREQYF. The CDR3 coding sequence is TGTGCCAGCAGCTTCGCAGGGCGCGAGCAGTACTTC.

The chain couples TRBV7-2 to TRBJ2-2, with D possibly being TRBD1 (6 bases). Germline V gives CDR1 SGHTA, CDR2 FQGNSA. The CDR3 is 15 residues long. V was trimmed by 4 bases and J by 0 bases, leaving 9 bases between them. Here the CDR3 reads CASSSQGSNTGELFF. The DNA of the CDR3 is TGTGCCAGCAGCTCGCAGGGGTCGAACACCGGGGAGCTGTTTTTT.

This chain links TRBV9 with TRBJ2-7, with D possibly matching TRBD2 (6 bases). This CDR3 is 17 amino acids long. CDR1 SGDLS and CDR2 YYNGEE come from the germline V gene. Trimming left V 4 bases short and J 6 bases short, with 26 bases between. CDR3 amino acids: CASSHLEGMRAGGEQYF. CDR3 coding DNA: TGTGCCAGCAGCCATCTAGAGGGCATGAGGGCCGGGGGCGAGCAGTACTTC.

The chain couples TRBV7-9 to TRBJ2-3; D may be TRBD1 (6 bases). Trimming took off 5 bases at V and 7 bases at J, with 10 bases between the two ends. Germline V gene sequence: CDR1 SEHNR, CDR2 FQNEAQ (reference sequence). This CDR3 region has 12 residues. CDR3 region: CASSQGGNTQYF. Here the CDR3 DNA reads TGTGCCAGCAGCCAAGGGGGAAATACGCAGTATTTT.

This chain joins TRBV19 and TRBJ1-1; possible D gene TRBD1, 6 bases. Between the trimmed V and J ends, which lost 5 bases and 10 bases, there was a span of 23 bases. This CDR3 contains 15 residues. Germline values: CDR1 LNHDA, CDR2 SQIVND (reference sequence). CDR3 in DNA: TGTGCCAGTAGTGTTAATTGGGGATCGGGACACGCAGCTTTCTTT. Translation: CASSVNWGSGHAAFF.

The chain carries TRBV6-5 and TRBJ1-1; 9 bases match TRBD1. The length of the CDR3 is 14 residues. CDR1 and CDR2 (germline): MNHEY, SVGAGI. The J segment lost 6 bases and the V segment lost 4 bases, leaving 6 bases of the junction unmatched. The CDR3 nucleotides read TGTGCCAGCAGTTGGGACAGGGTATCCGCTGAAGCTTTCTTT. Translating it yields CASSWDRVSAEAFF.

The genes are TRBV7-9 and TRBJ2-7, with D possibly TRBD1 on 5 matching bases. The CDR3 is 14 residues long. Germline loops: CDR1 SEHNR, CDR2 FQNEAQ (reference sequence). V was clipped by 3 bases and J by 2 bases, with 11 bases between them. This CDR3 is CASSFTATAYEQYF. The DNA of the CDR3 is TGTGCCAGCAGCTTTACCGCGACAGCCTACGAGCAGTACTTC.

The CDR3 coding sequence is TGTGCCAGCACCTCCCCTCGACAGGGGAATGAAAAACTGTTTTTT. Its translation: CASTSPRQGNEKLFF. This chain uses TRBV6-6 with TRBJ1-4; TRBD1 aligns across 8 bases. The CDR3 has 15 residues. Trimming at V came to 7 bases and at J to 5 bases, leaving 9 bases not matched to a gene. The germline V gene encodes CDR1 MNHNY and CDR2 SVGAGI (reference sequence).

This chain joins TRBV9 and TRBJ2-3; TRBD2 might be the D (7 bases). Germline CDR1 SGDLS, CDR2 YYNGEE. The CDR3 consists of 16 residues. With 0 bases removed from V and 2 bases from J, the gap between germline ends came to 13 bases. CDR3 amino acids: CASSVVGGPPTDTQYF. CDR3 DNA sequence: TGTGCCAGCAGCGTAGTGGGGGGGCCCCCCACAGATACGCAGTATTTT. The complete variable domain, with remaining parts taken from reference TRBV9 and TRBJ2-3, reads DSGVTQTPKHLITATGQRVTLRCSPRSGDLSVYWYQQSLDQGLQFLIQYYNGEERAKGNILERFSAQQFPDLHSELNLSSLELGDSALYFCASSVVGGPPTDTQYFGPGTRLTVL.

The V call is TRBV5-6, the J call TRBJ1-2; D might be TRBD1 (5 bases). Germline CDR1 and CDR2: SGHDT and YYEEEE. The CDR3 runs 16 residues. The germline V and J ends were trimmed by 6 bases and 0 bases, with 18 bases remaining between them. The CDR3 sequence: CASMDPRRGANYGYTF. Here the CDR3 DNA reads TGTGCCAGCATGGACCCAAGGAGGGGAGCTAACTATGGCTACACCTTC.

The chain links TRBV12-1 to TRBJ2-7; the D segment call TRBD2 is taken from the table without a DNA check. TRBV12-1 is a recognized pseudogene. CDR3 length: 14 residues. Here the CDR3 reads CASRFGAEGYEQYF. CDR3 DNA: TGTGCCAGCAGATTTGGGGCCGAGGGCTACGAGCAGTACTTC.

The CDR3 DNA sequence: TGTGCCAGCAGCTTAGGGGGTTGGGGCAGGGAGGGGACTGAAGCTTTCTTT. Amino acids: CASSLGGWGREGTEAFF. The V call is TRBV7-2, the J call TRBJ1-1; a possible D gene is TRBD1 (5 bases). The germline gives CDR1 SGHTA, CDR2 FQGNSA. The CDR3 has 17 amino acids. V shed 1 base and J shed 5 bases, with 20 bases lying between them.

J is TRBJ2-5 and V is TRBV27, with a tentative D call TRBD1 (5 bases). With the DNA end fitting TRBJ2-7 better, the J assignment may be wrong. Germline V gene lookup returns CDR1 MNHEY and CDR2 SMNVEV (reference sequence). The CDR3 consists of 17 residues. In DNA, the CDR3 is TGTGCCAGCAGTTTACAAGATGTAATGGGGCGTTTGACCGAGCAGTACTTC. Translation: CASSLQDVMGRLTEQYF.